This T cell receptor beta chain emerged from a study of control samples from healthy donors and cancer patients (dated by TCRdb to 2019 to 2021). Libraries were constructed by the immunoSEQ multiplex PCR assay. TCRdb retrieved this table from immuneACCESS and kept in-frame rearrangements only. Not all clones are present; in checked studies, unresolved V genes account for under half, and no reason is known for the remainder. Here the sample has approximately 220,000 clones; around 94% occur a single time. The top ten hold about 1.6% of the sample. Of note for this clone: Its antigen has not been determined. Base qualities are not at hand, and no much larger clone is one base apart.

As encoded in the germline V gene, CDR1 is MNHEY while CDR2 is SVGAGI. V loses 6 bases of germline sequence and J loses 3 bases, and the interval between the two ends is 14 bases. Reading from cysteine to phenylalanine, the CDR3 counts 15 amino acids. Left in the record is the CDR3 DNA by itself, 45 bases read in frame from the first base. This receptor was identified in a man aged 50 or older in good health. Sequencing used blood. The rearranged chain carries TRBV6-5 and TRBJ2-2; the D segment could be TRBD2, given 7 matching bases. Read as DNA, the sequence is TGTGCCAGCAGCGAGGGGGGGGCGGACACCGGGGAGCTGTTTTTT. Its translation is CASSEGGADTGELFF.